The 31 T cell receptor beta chains below were found in one sample sequenced in a study of cytotoxic CD8 clonotypes in ibrutinib-treated CLL. Libraries were prepared by immunoSEQ multiplex PCR; TCRdb keeps only in-frame clonotypes and omits some of them. The sample lists approximately 190,000 clones, approximately 79% occurring once. The source material was PBMCs, sampled after 12 months of ibrutinib treatment. The receptors derive from a human donor with chronic lymphocytic leukemia.

This clone came up a few times. The V gene is TRBV28, the J gene TRBJ1-2; 8 bases fit TRBD1. CDR1 is MDHEN, CDR2 SYDVKM, per germline. The CDR3 loop spans 15 amino acids. V shed 3 bases and J 8 bases; nucleotides not matched to a gene: 11. CDR3 residues: CASSLTGTGHKGYTF. The CDR3 DNA reads as TGTGCCAGCAGTTTGACGGGGACAGGACATAAGGGCTACACCTTC.

The chain uses TRBV4-1 and TRBJ2-3, with D unresolved. Between the trimmed V and J ends, which lost 1 base and 6 bases, there was a span of 8 bases. Germline CDR1 MGHRA, CDR2 YSYEKL. This CDR3 is 13 amino acids long. The CDR3 spells CASSQVVMDTQYF. The CDR3 region has the DNA TGCGCCAGCAGCCAAGTAGTAATGGATACGCAGTATTTT.

V and J are TRBV15 and TRBJ1-3; TRBD1 might be the D (6 bases). Trimming cost V 6 bases and J 0 bases, with 9 bases left between them. Germline CDR1 and CDR2: LNHNV and YYDKDF (reference sequence). The CDR3 runs 14 residues. CDR3 sequence reads: CATRGGSSGNTIYF. CDR3 DNA: TGTGCCACCAGGGGGGGCAGCTCTGGAAACACCATATATTTT.

V usage is TRBV6-1 and J usage is TRBJ2-1, with D possibly TRBD2 on 6 matching bases. V lost 8 bases and J 0 bases, leaving 11 bases between the germline ends. The germline V gene encodes CDR1 MNHNS and CDR2 SASEGT. The length of the CDR3 is 14 residues. DNA of the CDR3: TGTGCCAGCTTTAGCGGTAGCTCCTACAATGAGCAGTTCTTC. This translates into CASFSGSSYNEQFF.

This clone was detected many times. The CDR3 DNA reads as TGTGCCAGCAGCTTGTGGAGCGGGAGGGAAAACATTCAGTACTTC. Protein sequence: CASSLWSGRENIQYF. This chain uses TRBV5-8 with TRBJ2-4; 10 bases fit TRBD2. Germline V CDR1 and CDR2: SGHTS, YDEGEE. CDR3 length: 15 residues. The V segment lost 1 base and the J segment 5 bases; nucleotides outside the gene matches: 3.

The V and J genes are TRBV27 and TRBJ1-5, with no clear D. The V gene lost 2 bases and the J gene lost 0 bases, with 5 bases spanning the gap. Germline CDR1 reads MNHEY; CDR2 reads SMNVEV (reference sequence). This CDR3 spans 14 amino acids. CDR3 in amino acids: CASSLQASNQPQHF. The CDR3 nucleotides read TGTGCCAGCAGTTTACAGGCTAGCAATCAGCCCCAGCATTTT.

The J gene is TRBJ1-2, the V gene TRBV2, with D tentatively TRBD1 (5 bases). Trimming shortened V by 6 bases and J by 8 bases, and 16 bases separated the two germline ends. Per germline, CDR1 SNHLY and CDR2 FYNNEI. This CDR3 has 13 residues. CDR3 amino acids: CASSGGPGRGYTF. DNA for the CDR3: TGTGCCAGCAGCGGGGGACCGGGAAGAGGCTACACCTTC.

This chain connects TRBV6-5 to TRBJ1-2, with D hard to call. Germline V gives CDR1 MNHEY, CDR2 SVGAGI. There are 13 residues in the CDR3. The V end was cut by 5 bases, the J end by 6 bases, with 13 bases between. In nucleotides, the CDR3 is TGTGCCAGCAGTCAGCACGAGCTTAATGGCTACACCTTC. Translating it yields CASSQHELNGYTF.

V usage is TRBV6-5 and J usage is TRBJ2-3; D remains ambiguous. The V end lost 6 bases, the J end lost 6 bases, and 16 bases lay between the germline ends. The CDR3 has 14 residues. Germline values: CDR1 MNHEY, CDR2 SVGAGI. The CDR3 loop is CASSRTGARDTQYF. CDR3 nucleotide sequence: TGTGCCAGCAGCCGGACCGGTGCCCGGGATACGCAGTATTTT.

DNA for the CDR3: TGTGCCAGCAGCTCCAGGGGCACCGGGGAGCTGTTTTTT. Amino acid sequence: CASSSRGTGELFF. This chain uses TRBV7-9 with TRBJ2-2; TRBD1 is a possible D gene (6 bases). The CDR3 is 13 residues long. Trimming stripped 4 bases from V and 4 bases from J, with 7 bases between. Germline values: CDR1 SEHNR, CDR2 FQNEAQ (reference sequence). Using reference TRBV7-9 and TRBJ2-2 for the parts outside the CDR3, the full variable domain is DTGVSQNPRHKITKRGQNVTFRCDPISEHNRLYWYRQTLGQGPEFLTYFQNEAQLEKSRLLSDRFSAERPKGSFSTLEIQRTEQGDSAMYLCASSSRGTGELFFGEGSRLTVL.

This clone showed up just a few times. The chain couples TRBV7-6 to TRBJ2-1; the match to TRBD2 covers 10 bases. Germline values: CDR1 SGHVS, CDR2 FNYEAQ. The CDR3 sequence is 14 residues long. V dropped 4 bases and J dropped 9; count of bases not matched to a gene: 6. The CDR3 nucleotides are TGTGCCAGCAGCTGGGCTAGCGGGAGTAGTGAGCAGTTCTTC. Its protein is CASSWASGSSEQFF.

The sample holds a few counts of this clone. The chain combines TRBV4-1 with TRBJ2-1, with TRBD2 matching over 9 bases. Trimming removed 2 bases from V and 6 bases from J; junction bases left unmatched: 20. CDR1 MGHRA and CDR2 YSYEKL come from the germline V gene. This CDR3 is 20 amino acids long. The CDR3 sequence: CASSQLPAGGGGAVGNEQFF. The CDR3, as DNA: TGCGCCAGCAGCCAACTCCCCGCGGGAGGCGGGGGGGCTGTTGGCAATGAGCAGTTCTTC.

The chain recombines TRBV5-1 with TRBJ2-7; maybe TRBD1 (6 bases). Between the trimmed V and J ends, which lost 4 bases and 4 bases, there was a span of 21 bases. The CDR3 is 16 residues long. Germline V lookup: CDR1 SGHRS, CDR2 YFSETQ. CDR3 loop: CASSPRGRGAGYEQYF. As DNA, the CDR3 is TGCGCCAGCAGCCCGAGGGGGAGAGGGGCGGGTTACGAGCAGTACTTC.

The chain uses TRBV6-5 and TRBJ2-3, with 7 bases aligning to TRBD1. This CDR3 spans 14 amino acids. Per germline, CDR1 MNHEY and CDR2 SVGAGI. With 2 bases clipped from V and 1 base from J, the junction kept 0 bases outside the gene matches. CDR3 DNA sequence: TGTGCCAGCAGTTACGGGACAGGCACAGATACGCAGTATTTT. This gives the protein CASSYGTGTDTQYF.

The chain recombines TRBV20-1 with TRBJ2-5; no clear D. CDR1 is DFQATT, CDR2 SNEGSKA, per germline (reference sequence). The CDR3 length is 10 residues. V dropped 6 bases and J dropped 2 bases, with 4 bases sitting between them. CDR3 protein: CSADQETQYF. In DNA, the CDR3 is TGCAGTGCGGATCAAGAGACCCAGTACTTC.

V gene TRBV5-4 combines with J gene TRBJ1-2; perhaps TRBD1 as D (6 bases). The V gene's germline CDR1 is SGHNT and CDR2 YYREEE (reference sequence). V lost 7 bases to trimming and J lost 5 bases, with 15 bases between them. The length of the CDR3 is 13 residues. CDR3 residues: CASAGQPDYGYTF. DNA of the CDR3: TGTGCCAGCGCTGGACAGCCGGATTATGGCTACACCTTC.

V is TRBV4-1 and J is TRBJ2-1, with a weak D call TRBD2 (7 bases). The ends were cut back, 0 bases at V and 7 bases at J, with 13 bases in the middle. CDR3 length equals 15 residues. The germline CDR1 and CDR2 sequences are MGHRA and YSYEKL. Here the CDR3 DNA reads TGCGCCAGCAGCCAAGATCCGGGGGGCGGGAATGAGCAGTTCTTC. Translation: CASSQDPGGGNEQFF.

The rearrangement uses TRBV11-2 and TRBJ2-1; possibly TRBD1 for D (5 bases). Germline V gene sequence: CDR1 SGHAT, CDR2 FQNNGV. This CDR3 contains 14 residues. Trimming took 2 bases from V and 1 from J, leaving 6 bases between them. For the CDR3, the DNA is TGTGCCAGCAGCTTACAGGGTTCCTACAATGAGCAGTTCTTC. It yields the protein CASSLQGSYNEQFF.

The chain joins TRBV5-5 to TRBJ1-3; D might be TRBD1 (6 bases). Germline V CDR1 and CDR2: SGHKS, YYEKEE (reference sequence). The CDR3 extends over 14 amino acids. With 2 bases removed from V and 6 bases from J, the gap between germline ends came to 12 bases. Here the CDR3 reads CASSFGGPKNTIYF. The CDR3 bases are TGTGCCAGCAGCTTCGGGGGGCCCAAAAACACCATATATTTT. Full variable domain (rest looked up from reference TRBV5-5 and TRBJ1-3): DAGVTQSPTHLIKTRGQQVTLRCSPISGHKSVSWYQQVLGQGPQFIFQYYEKEERGRGNFPDRFSARQFPNYSSELNVNALLLGDSALYLCASSFGGPKNTIYFGEGSWLTVV.

The V gene is TRBV28, the J gene TRBJ1-5; D unresolved. Germline V lookup: CDR1 MDHEN, CDR2 SYDVKM. The CDR3 is 14 residues long. V was clipped by 5 bases and J by 0 bases, with 8 bases between them. The CDR3 is CASSASDSNQPQHF. The CDR3, as DNA: TGTGCCAGCAGTGCCTCAGATAGCAATCAGCCCCAGCATTTT.

The chain joins TRBV19 to TRBJ1-1; D is ambiguous. Germline values: CDR1 LNHDA, CDR2 SQIVND (reference sequence). The CDR3 loop spans 13 amino acids. The V gene lost 8 bases and the J gene lost 5 bases, with 15 bases spanning the gap. CDR3 loop: CASGHEGLTEAFF. In nucleotides, the CDR3 is TGTGCCAGTGGGCACGAGGGTCTGACTGAAGCTTTCTTT.

The J gene is TRBJ2-6, the V gene TRBV28; 12 positions agree with TRBD1. CDR3 length: 17 residues. CDR1 and CDR2 from the germline V gene are MDHEN and SYDVKM. V shed 6 bases, J shed 3 bases, and the junction held 6 bases outside the gene matches. CDR3 amino acids: CASRPGTGGFGANVLTF. Here the CDR3 DNA reads TGTGCCAGCAGACCCGGGACAGGGGGCTTTGGGGCCAACGTCCTGACTTTC.

The chain carries TRBV4-1 and TRBJ2-7; 11 positions agree with TRBD2. The CDR3 covers 19 residues. V was clipped by 9 bases and J by 2 bases; unmatched bases: 21. Germline V lookup: CDR1 MGHRA, CDR2 YSYEKL. CDR3 DNA sequence: TGCGCCAGTTCGCCCGCCGGGACAGGGTTACTAGCGGGAGCCTACGAGCAGTACTTC. This translates into CASSPAGTGLLAGAYEQYF.

This clone came up a few times. This rearrangement joins TRBV10-2 to TRBJ2-7, with 9 bases matching TRBD1. The CDR3 length is 15 residues. Germline CDR1 is WSHSY and CDR2 is SAAADI. Trimming cost V 3 bases and J 5 bases; bases outside gene matches: 8. The CDR3 sequence is CASSDRGQGPHEQYF. The CDR3 region has the DNA TGCGCCAGCAGTGACCGGGGACAGGGACCCCACGAGCAGTACTTC.

The rearrangement links TRBV6-5 to TRBJ2-5, with 10 positions matching TRBD1. V gave up 6 bases and J gave up 5 bases; unmatched junction bases: 6. CDR1 and CDR2 from the germline V gene are MNHEY and SVGAGI. The CDR3 extends over 14 amino acids. CDR3 protein: CASSRDRGSETQYF. The CDR3 nucleotides read TGTGCCAGCAGCCGGGACAGGGGCTCGGAGACCCAGTACTTC.

As concerns this clone: The same CDR3 arises from other DNA sequences in this sample as well. The CDR3 is CASSLSAEETQYF. In nucleotides, the CDR3 is TGTGCCAGCAGCTTGTCGGCAGAAGAGACCCAGTACTTC. V and J are TRBV5-6 and TRBJ2-5; D uncertain. The germline V gene encodes CDR1 SGHDT and CDR2 YYEEEE. There are 13 residues in the CDR3. The germline V and J ends were trimmed by 1 base and 3 bases, with 7 bases remaining between them.

This clone turned up a few times. V is TRBV5-8 and J is TRBJ1-1, with 9 bases fitting TRBD1. The CDR3 has 16 amino acids. V lost 2 bases, J lost 5 bases, and 10 bases stayed unmatched. Germline CDR1 SGHTS, CDR2 YDEGEE. This CDR3 is CASSFHPLQGATEAFF. The CDR3 bases are TGTGCCAGCAGCTTCCATCCCTTACAGGGGGCTACTGAAGCTTTCTTT.

As to this clone: A junction end diverges from the germline sequence, so it may reflect a read error. CDR3 protein: CASSNDREGTQYF. CDR3 nucleotides: TGTGCTAGCAGCAACGACCGGGAGGGGACCCAGTACTTC. The V gene is TRBV7-7, the J gene TRBJ2-5, with TRBD2 matching over 8 bases. The CDR3 has 13 amino acids. Germline V gene sequence: CDR1 SSHAT, CDR2 FNYEAQ (reference sequence).

J is TRBJ2-3 and V is TRBV5-1, with D possibly TRBD1 on 5 matching bases. Trimming cost V 4 bases and J 1 base, with 13 bases left between them. The CDR3 loop spans 15 amino acids. Germline loops: CDR1 SGHRS, CDR2 YFSETQ. In DNA form, the CDR3 reads TGCGCCAGCAGCATTCTGCAGACAGGCACAGATACGCAGTATTTT. This sequence encodes CASSILQTGTDTQYF.

A single count supports this clone. The CDR3 reads CASSLGIRDGRTQYF. The CDR3 region has the DNA TGTGCCAGCAGCTTAGGTATTCGGGACGGTAGGACCCAGTACTTC. The rearrangement links TRBV11-2 to TRBJ2-5; perhaps D is TRBD1 or TRBD2 (5 bases each). V lost 1 base and J lost 7, with 16 bases in between. This CDR3 is 15 amino acids long. CDR1 and CDR2 (germline): SGHAT, FQNNGV. Based on the CDR3 plus reference TRBV11-2 and TRBJ2-5, the full variable domain is EAGVAQSPRYKIIEKRQSVAFWCNPISGHATLYWYQQILGQGPKLLIQFQNNGVVDDSQLPKDRFSAERLKGVDSTLKIQPAKLEDSAVYLCASSLGIRDGRTQYFGPGTRLLVL.

This chain uses TRBV5-6 with TRBJ2-5; 7 bases agree with TRBD2. V trimming: 7 bases; J trimming: 2 bases; junction bases outside the gene matches: 8. The CDR3 length is 14 residues. CDR1 and CDR2 (germline): SGHDT, YYEEEE. In DNA, the CDR3 is TGTGCCAGCCTCCTATGGGGGGGACAAGAGACCCAGTACTTC. It is translated as CASLLWGGQETQYF.